A selection of T cell receptor beta chains follows, all from one sample in a study of blood T cell repertoires in COVID-19. Generated by immunoSEQ multiplex PCR, the TCRdb table keeps only in-frame clones and is missing some. The sample records about 250,000 clones, 65% to 90% being singletons. Sequenced input: PBMCs or T cells enriched from blood (not recorded which). The origin of the receptors is a middle-aged man who had recovered from COVID-19. The CDR3 runs from the conserved cysteine through the conserved F or W.

CDR3aa: CASSPTSGGASLEQYF
j_gene: TRBJ2-7
v_gene: TRBV5-5

CDR3aa: CASSLWTGGPGSGELFF
j_gene: TRBJ2-2
v_gene: TRBV6-2/TRBV6-3

CDR3aa: CSVSDRALSGNTIYF
j_gene: TRBJ1-3
v_gene: TRBV29-1

CDR3aa: CASSEGTANTEAFF
j_gene: TRBJ1-1
v_gene: TRBV6-1

CDR3aa: CTSFRTADSNQPQHF
j_gene: TRBJ1-5
v_gene: TRBV1

CDR3aa: CASFPSGQETQYF
j_gene: TRBJ2-5
v_gene: TRBV6-9

CDR3aa: CASSQVGRSRSYGYTF
j_gene: TRBJ1-2
v_gene: TRBV3-1/TRBV3-2

CDR3aa: CASSQREAEPQHF
j_gene: TRBJ1-5
v_gene: TRBV3-1/TRBV3-2

CDR3aa: CAISESPPSGPLGDTQYF
j_gene: TRBJ2-3
v_gene: TRBV10-3

CDR3aa: CATSRDRAEKKLFF
j_gene: TRBJ1-4
v_gene: TRBV15

CDR3aa: CASSLPQGTKDEQFF
j_gene: TRBJ2-1
v_gene: TRBV28

CDR3aa: CAWAPHRLGGYTF
j_gene: TRBJ1-2
v_gene: TRBV30

CDR3aa: CASNIREGGEQYF
j_gene: TRBJ2-7
v_gene: TRBV19

CDR3aa: CASSSQGTGGETQYF
j_gene: TRBJ2-5
v_gene: TRBV7-2

CDR3aa: CAWRPLRGGGPGIDTQYF
j_gene: TRBJ2-3
v_gene: TRBV30

CDR3aa: CASSLGPVQGISGNTIYF
j_gene: TRBJ1-3
v_gene: TRBV11-2

CDR3aa: CASSQVKGGTGFNTGELFF
j_gene: TRBJ2-2
v_gene: TRBV4-1

CDR3aa: CASSEGQDNSPLHF
j_gene: TRBJ1-6
v_gene: TRBV6-1

CDR3aa: CASRTLAGSYNEQFF
j_gene: TRBJ2-1
v_gene: TRBV28

CDR3aa: CASSLTAGGSYEQYF
j_gene: TRBJ2-7
v_gene: TRBV5-5

CDR3aa: CASSLFTAGLMNTEAFF
j_gene: TRBJ1-1
v_gene: TRBV7-2

CDR3aa: CASSPNGGDTEAFF
j_gene: TRBJ1-1
v_gene: TRBV2

CDR3aa: CASSQVQGGTEAFF
j_gene: TRBJ1-1
v_gene: TRBV3-1/TRBV3-2

CDR3aa: CATSYAGGSPEQYF
j_gene: TRBJ2-7
v_gene: TRBV15

CDR3aa: CASSLTGTDNSPLHF
j_gene: TRBJ1-6
v_gene: TRBV5-1

CDR3aa: CASSIGGRATGELFF
j_gene: TRBJ2-2
v_gene: TRBV19

CDR3aa: CASSREDSTYEQYF
j_gene: TRBJ2-7
v_gene: TRBV19

CDR3aa: CATSPGPWDTEAFF
j_gene: TRBJ1-1
v_gene: TRBV6-5

CDR3aa: CASSQAPQGGNTIYF
j_gene: TRBJ1-3
v_gene: TRBV3-1/TRBV3-2

CDR3aa: CSASDSTYEQYF
j_gene: TRBJ2-7
v_gene: TRBV29-1

CDR3aa: CASSDPGSNYGYTF
j_gene: TRBJ1-2
v_gene: TRBV6-1

CDR3aa: CASSPGTGRFDTGELFF
j_gene: TRBJ2-2
v_gene: TRBV5-1